This TCR beta chain was obtained from a study of Graves' ophthalmopathy and Graves' hyperthyroidism. For repertoire sequencing, the TCR beta CDR3 regions were amplified from RNA transcripts. HTBI-primed RT-PCR formed the first round, and a multiplex PCR formed the second. Via MiXCR, TCRdb re-called the multiplex PCR reads, giving one row per CDR3 protein. The repertoire holds roughly 700,000 distinct CDR3 sequences, with roughly two fifths as singletons. Ophthalmopathy-affected donors exhibited moderate-to-severe activity, CAS ≥3, NOSPECS ≥4, and duration under 3 months. The study excluded patients with other autoimmune diseases, uncontrolled infections, pregnancy or lactation. From germline, CDR1 is SGHTA and CDR2 FQGTGA. The CDR3 runs 15 residues. For this clonotype: At one end, the junction sequence differs from germline, possibly due to a read error.

This chain joins TRBV7-3 and TRBJ2-5, with D perhaps TRBD2 (6 bases). This receptor was identified in an adult man with Graves' ophthalmopathy. The material sequenced was peripheral blood. DNA of the CDR3: TGTGCCAGCAGCTTAGCGGGGTCGTACCAAGGGACCCAGTACTTC. It translates to CASSLAGSYQGTQYF.